These 23 T cell receptor beta chains came from one sample sequenced in a study of regulatory T cells in long-lasting Graves disease. Relying on iRepertoire HTBI primers and Arm-PCR of CDR3 regions, the team built TCR beta libraries. TCRdb reanalysed the multiplex PCR reads using MiXCR and keeps one entry per CDR3 protein. The data show approximately 350,000 distinct CDR3 sequences, with roughly 17% seen just once and around 21% held by the top ten. Time point given: newly diagnosed GD, antithyroid drugs for less than 3 months. The TCR library used RNA extracted from PBMCs. This sample was also put to use in a study of T cells in Graves' hyperthyroidism and ophthalmopathy.

Here the sequenced sample was peripheral blood mononuclear cells (PBMCs), taken at new diagnosis, from a patient treated with antithyroid drugs. The source of these receptors is a woman under 30 with Graves disease.

The chain carries TRBV28 and TRBJ1-5, with 8 bases matching TRBD1. After removal of 2 bases from V and 1 base from J, the junction contained 4 bases not matched to a gene. The CDR3 covers 16 residues. CDR1 and CDR2 (germline): MDHEN, SYDVKM. The CDR3 nucleotides read TGTGCCAGCAGTTTACCCGGGACAGGAAGCAATCAGCCCCAGCATTTT. This sequence encodes CASSLPGTGSNQPQHF.

The sample holds many counts of this clonotype. CDR3 nucleotide sequence: TGTGCCTGGAGTAGAGATGAGCAGTTCTTC. Translation gives CAWSRDEQFF. The J gene is TRBJ2-1, the V gene TRBV30; D call uncertain. Trimming removed 2 bases from V and 8 bases from J, with 4 bases in between. The CDR3 runs to 10 residues. Germline assignment: CDR1 GTSNPN and CDR2 SVGIG (reference sequence). Full variable domain (outside the CDR3, taken from reference TRBV30 and TRBJ2-1): SQTIHQWPATLVQPVGSPLSLECTVEGTSNPNLYWYRQAAGRGLQLLFYSVGIGQISSEVPQNLSASRPQDRQFILSSKKLLLSDSGFYLCAWSRDEQFFGPGTRLTVL.

This clonotype has ten or more counts. The rearrangement uses TRBV11-1 and TRBJ1-4; D unclear. Germline V CDR1 and CDR2: SGHAT, FQDESV (reference sequence). V gave up 10 bases and J gave up 6 bases, with 15 bases separating them. The CDR3 length is 13 residues. Written as DNA, the CDR3 is TGTGCCATTCAGCCGGTGGGAGATGAAAAACTGTTTTTT. It yields the protein CAIQPVGDEKLFF.

This clonotype showed up many times. V gene TRBV10-2 combines with J gene TRBJ2-7; 8 nucleotides match TRBD2. Germline CDR1 and CDR2: WSHSY and SAAADI. The CDR3 has 13 residues. Trimming took 3 bases from V and 8 from J; bases not matched to a gene: 6. The CDR3 DNA follows: TGCGCCAGCAGTGACGGGGGGGGCCAGCAGCAGTACTTC. As protein: CASSDGGGQQQYF.

This clonotype was picked up many times. J is TRBJ1-1 and V is TRBV2; 8 positions match TRBD1. The CDR3 is 15 residues long. J lost 1 base, V lost 4 bases, and 5 bases had no gene match. CDR1 SNHLY and CDR2 FYNNEI come from the germline V gene. Here the CDR3 DNA reads TGTGCCAGCAGTGCTGAGGGACAGGCGAACACTGAAGCTTTCTTT. It codes for CASSAEGQANTEAFF.

A few counts support this clonotype. This rearrangement joins TRBV7-2 to TRBJ2-7; TRBD1 is a possible D gene (5 bases). The CDR3 extends over 13 amino acids. Germline CDR1 is SGHTA and CDR2 is FQGNSA. V gave up 0 bases and J gave up 12 bases, with 15 bases separating them. CDR3 residues: CASSLAKRGLGYF. The CDR3 DNA reads as TGTGCCAGCAGCTTAGCTAAAAGGGGTTTGGGGTACTTC.

This clonotype showed up many times. The chain employs TRBV12-5 and TRBJ2-7, with TRBD1 matching over 9 bases. The V gene end was trimmed by 2 bases and the J gene end by 8 bases; junction bases not matched to a gene: 19. This CDR3 has 18 amino acids. Per the germline V gene, CDR1 is LGHNT and CDR2 is FRNRAP. The CDR3 region has the DNA TGTGCTAGTGGTTTGCAGTCCGGGACAGGGTACCCCCTAGTCAAGCAGTACTTC. Its protein is CASGLQSGTGYPLVKQYF. The variable domain in full, completed from reference TRBV12-5 and TRBJ2-7, reads DARVTQTPRHKVTEMGQEVTMRCQPILGHNTVFWYRQTMMQGLELLAYFRNRAPLDDSGMPKDRFSAEMPDATLATLKIQPSEPRDSAVYFCASGLQSGTGYPLVKQYFGPGTRLTVT.

This clonotype was seen many times. The rearrangement uses TRBV24-1 and TRBJ1-1; D is unclear. This CDR3 comprises 14 residues. CDR1 is KGHDR, CDR2 SFDVKD, per germline. Trimming stripped 4 bases from V and 4 bases from J, with 12 bases between. The CDR3 DNA is TGTGCCACCAGTGACGCCGGGTATTCCACTGAAGCTTTCTTT. Its translation is CATSDAGYSTEAFF.

This clonotype has at least ten counts. This chain uses TRBV3-1 with TRBJ1-6; unclear D gene. V shed 0 bases and J shed 13 bases, with 19 bases lying between them. Germline V CDR1 and CDR2: LGHDT, YNNKEL (reference sequence). This CDR3 spans 16 amino acids. In nucleotides, the CDR3 is TGTGCCAGCAGCCAAGAAGATCTCGTACTACAGTCCCCCCTCCACTTT. It encodes CASSQEDLVLQSPLHF. Filled out from reference TRBV3-1 and TRBJ1-6, the complete variable domain reads DTAVSQTPKYLVTQMGNDKSIKCEQNLGHDTMYWYKQDSKKFLKIMFSYNNKELIINETVPNRFSPKSPDKAHLNLHINSLELGDSAVYFCASSQEDLVLQSPLHFGNGTRLTVT.

This clonotype was counted a single time. This may be a read error: a much more frequent sequence differs by one nucleotide. V usage is TRBV6-2 or TRBV6-3 and J usage is TRBJ2-1, with D tentatively TRBD2 (6 bases). The V gene's germline CDR1 is MNHEY and CDR2 SVGEGT. The CDR3 length is 14 residues. Trimming left V 2 bases short and J 8 bases short, with 13 bases between. The CDR3 DNA follows: TGTGCCAGCAGTTACGGGACTTCGTACGATGAGCAGTTCTTC. This translates into CASSYGTSYDEQFF.

The sample holds many counts of this clonotype. This chain links TRBV29-1 with TRBJ2-7; the D is unclear. Trimming shortened V by 7 bases and J by 6 bases, and 13 bases separated the two germline ends. Germline assignment: CDR1 SQVTM and CDR2 ANQGSEA. The CDR3 has 11 residues. The CDR3 region has the DNA TGCAGCGCCGACCGCTCCACCGAGCAGTACTTC. Its translation: CSADRSTEQYF.

The rearrangement uses TRBV6-1 and TRBJ1-5; TRBD1 matches 7 bases. Unmatched junction bases numbered 12, after V lost 6 bases and J lost 4 bases. The CDR3 has 16 amino acids. Germline loops: CDR1 MNHNS, CDR2 SASEGT. CDR3: CASSHLRQGTNQPQHF. The DNA of the CDR3 is TGTGCCAGCAGCCACCTCCGACAGGGTACGAATCAGCCCCAGCATTTT.

The sample holds many counts of this clonotype. The chain recombines TRBV24-1 with TRBJ2-1; 9 bases are a match to TRBD2. Per germline, CDR1 KGHDR and CDR2 SFDVKD. Unmatched junction bases numbered 2, after V lost 3 bases and J lost 0 bases. CDR3 size: 16 residues. CDR3 protein: CATSDLSGSSYNEQFF. The CDR3 nucleotides read TGTGCCACCAGTGATCTTAGCGGGAGCTCCTACAATGAGCAGTTCTTC.

This clonotype has a count of ten or more. Germline and junction disagree at one end, which may indicate a read error. V and J are TRBV5-1 and TRBJ2-5; 12 nucleotides line up with TRBD2. The germline gives CDR1 SGHRS, CDR2 YFSETQ. The CDR3 runs 14 residues. CDR3 residues: CASSPGLAGETQYF. The DNA of the CDR3 is TGTGCCAGCAGTCCCGGACTAGCGGGGGAGACCCAGTACTTC.

This clonotype has a handful of counts. The chain employs TRBV4-1 and TRBJ1-1; no clear D gene. Trimming removed 1 base from V and 0 bases from J, with 9 bases in between. Looked up from germline, CDR1 is MGHRA and CDR2 is YSYEKL. The CDR3 is 15 amino acids. The CDR3 DNA reads TGCGCCAGCAGCCAAGGGAGCTTCATGAACACTGAAGCTTTCTTT. Translating gives CASSQGSFMNTEAFF.

This clonotype was seen many times. The gene calls are TRBV27 and TRBJ2-3, with a tentative D call TRBD2 (5 bases). The CDR3 has 15 amino acids. Per the germline V gene, CDR1 is MNHEY and CDR2 is SMNVEV (reference sequence). V lost 3 bases and J 1 base, leaving 11 bases between the germline ends. CDR3 amino acids: CASSFEGKGTDTQYF. In nucleotides, the CDR3 is TGTGCCAGCAGTTTCGAGGGAAAGGGCACAGATACGCAGTATTTT.

This clonotype was observed many times. CDR3 nucleotide sequence: TGCAGTGCGAGGGCGGGGAGCTCCTACAATGAGCAGTTCTTC. The encoded protein is CSARAGSSYNEQFF. The chain carries TRBV20-1 and TRBJ2-1; D perhaps matches TRBD2 (6 bases). CDR1 is DFQATT and CDR2 is SNEGSKA in the germline V gene (reference sequence). V gave up 6 bases and J gave up 0 bases, with 12 bases separating them. The CDR3 has 14 residues.

This clonotype was counted between two and nine times. The chain links TRBV18 to TRBJ2-1; D might be TRBD1 (6 bases). Germline loops: CDR1 KGHSH, CDR2 LQKENI. This CDR3 contains 13 residues. The V end lost 3 bases, the J end lost 7 bases, and 10 bases lay between the germline ends. As DNA, the CDR3 is TGTGCCAGCTCACCGGGACAACCGAATGAGCAGTTCTTC. The encoded protein is CASSPGQPNEQFF.

This clonotype was counted only a few times. The rearrangement joins TRBV15 to TRBJ1-1, with no clear D. Between the trimmed V and J ends, which lost 1 base and 5 bases, there was a span of 8 bases. CDR1 LNHNV and CDR2 YYDKDF come from the germline V gene (reference sequence). The CDR3 length is 13 residues. The CDR3 nucleotides read TGTGCCACCAGCAGAGCGATTCAGACTGAAGCTTTCTTT. Protein product: CATSRAIQTEAFF.

The chain is built from TRBV6-2 or TRBV6-3 and TRBJ1-5; TRBD1 aligns across 7 bases. This CDR3 spans 14 amino acids. V lost 10 bases and J lost 6; bases outside the gene matches: 12. In germline, CDR1 is MNHEY, CDR2 SVGEGT. CDR3 coding DNA: TGTGCCACCAGACAGGGCGGGGGGAGTCAGCCCCAGCATTTT. It encodes CATRQGGGSQPQHF.

This clonotype was found many times. V gene TRBV29-1 combines with J gene TRBJ2-7; 7 bases align to TRBD1. Looked up from germline, CDR1 is SQVTM and CDR2 is ANQGSEA. V trimming: 4 bases; J trimming: 0 bases; junction bases outside the gene matches: 6. This CDR3 is built from 14 residues. Written as DNA, the CDR3 is TGCAGCGTTGCGGGAACAGGGGACTCCTACGAGCAGTACTTC. This codes for CSVAGTGDSYEQYF.

This clonotype was observed a handful of times. The V and J genes are TRBV24-1 and TRBJ2-2; no firm D call. Per germline, CDR1 KGHDR and CDR2 SFDVKD. V lost 4 bases and J lost 6, with 8 bases in between. The CDR3 is made up of 13 amino acids. The CDR3 DNA follows: TGTGCCACCAGTGAGAAGTCTTCCGGGGAGCTGTTTTTT. Translating gives CATSEKSSGELFF.

Note on this clonotype: A read error is likely here: a far larger clone is one base away. The chain links TRBV30 to TRBJ2-5, with unresolved D. Germline CDR1 is GTSNPN and CDR2 is SVGIG (reference sequence). V lost 0 bases and J 11 bases, leaving 13 bases between the germline ends. The CDR3 totals 12 residues. CDR3: CAWSVSVYEQYF. CDR3 nucleotides: TGTGCCTGGAGTGTATCGGTCTATGAGCAGTACTTC.